Listed below are T cell receptor beta chains from one sample, sequenced in a study of CD8 T cells in Susac syndrome. TCRdb called the immunoSEQ multiplex PCR reads again in MiXCR, with one record for every CDR3 protein. This sample has roughly 120,000 distinct CDR3 sequences, with around 95% found just once. Input material: CD4+ T cells from PBMCs. The receptors were gathered from a human donor in good health. Each CDR3 is given without its conserved first and last residue.

>TRBJ2-7|TRBV18
ASSPRGVYEQY
>TRBJ2-3|TRBV7-2
ASSLRPHGVRSQTDTQY
>TRBJ2-7|TRBV12-3/TRBV12-4
ASSLALASHEQY
>TRBJ2-6|TRBV7-9
ASSRRDSGANVLT
>TRBJ2-2|TRBV27
ASSLLRGELF
>TRBJ2-4|TRBV20-1
SARPRDVRTSWY
>TRBJ2-5|TRBV9
ASSFQTGIGETQY
>TRBJ2-5|TRBV29-1
SVDVASSQETQY
>TRBJ2-1|TRBV20-1
SASSPTGARYDEQF
>TRBJ2-3|TRBV6-2/TRBV6-3
ASSRSRGTQY
>TRBJ2-3|TRBV2
ASSLRGHTDTQY
>TRBJ1-1|TRBV3-1
ASSLGTGLGTEAF
>TRBJ2-2|TRBV5-1
ASSLAESGQGSTGELF
>TRBJ2-7|TRBV6-5
ASSPGQSYGEQY
>TRBJ2-7|TRBV7-9
ASSHTDYEQY
>TRBJ1-2|TRBV6-6
ASSQVDRGPRDGYT
>TRBJ2-1|TRBV5-1
ASSLDTKF
>TRBJ2-2|TRBV5-1
ASSLTAGGDTGELF
>TRBJ2-7|TRBV7-2
ASSSSGSKGEQY
>TRBJ1-2|TRBV29-1
SARQPGYT
>TRBJ2-1|TRBV5-1
ASSQLLAGEGNEQF
>TRBJ2-5|TRBV30
AWRGTGRETQY
>TRBJ1-4|TRBV7-9
ASSLTGLDEKLF
>TRBJ2-1|TRBV3-1
ASSRIRDRSGNEQF
>TRBJ1-1|TRBV7-9
ASSPQRGGSNTEAF
>TRBJ2-3|TRBV11-2
ASSRGADSNTQY
>TRBJ2-7|TRBV7-9
ASSFQDRAVYEQY
>TRBJ2-1|TRBV7-2
ASSSSSSYNEQF
>TRBJ2-3|TRBV7-3
ASSLDVGSSTDTQY
>TRBJ2-1|TRBV2
ASGGDRVSNEQF
>TRBJ2-4|TRBV29-1
SVGRGRVGKNIQY
>TRBJ2-1|TRBV9
ASSSPTSGSSQF
>TRBJ2-5|TRBV18
ASSQQQRGNQETQY
>TRBJ2-7|TRBV12-3/TRBV12-4
ASSLGQSYEQY
>TRBJ2-2|TRBV7-9
ASSLPTGELF
>TRBJ2-7|TRBV6-2/TRBV6-3
ASSLESWGEQY
>TRBJ2-1|TRBV30
ASASGSIYEQF
>TRBJ1-4|TRBV19
ASRGQRNEKLF
>TRBJ1-1|TRBV20-1
SARDPNAEAF
>TRBJ1-2|TRBV7-9
ASSFSGGYT
>TRBJ2-1|TRBV4-3
ASSQELAGGHNEQF
>TRBJ2-2|TRBV5-1
ASSLGLADTGELF
>TRBJ2-2|TRBV2
ASSEENTGELF
>TRBJ2-3|TRBV24-1
ATSDPAGLVGATQY
>TRBJ2-5|TRBV20-1
SALLAGVETQY
>TRBJ2-2|TRBV19
ASSIGATVGNTGELF
>TRBJ1-4|TRBV5-1
ASSQFTATNEKLF
>TRBJ2-4|TRBV19
ASSAGTSGSISNIQY
>TRBJ2-3|TRBV7-3
ASSLMSGSTDTQY
>TRBJ2-6|TRBV21-1
ASSLRPGQRAPGANVLT
>TRBJ1-1|TRBV12-3/TRBV12-4
ASRAGRGTTEAF
>TRBJ2-3|TRBV20-1
SARDGRGQGLYTQY